These 4 T cell receptor beta chains were all obtained from the same sample, sequenced in a study of Tregs in tolerant kidney transplant recipients (dated by TCRdb to about 2019). The time point label on this specimen signifies: blood sample drawn before combined kidney and bone marrow transplant. Libraries were prepared through the immunoSEQ multiplex PCR assay. Drawn from immuneACCESS, this table holds only the in-frame rearrangements with V and J called that TCRdb kept. Clones are partly lost; checked studies trace under half to an unresolved V gene and leave the rest unexplained. The table for this sample lists about 48,000 clones. Around 0.8% of the sample rests with the top ten. The source material was CD4+ T cells from blood, sampled before the transplant. The receptors derive from a human donor who received a combined kidney and bone marrow transplant.

The part of the CDR3 DNA that was read is TGTGCCAGCAGCTATACTAGGCGGAATGAG. Its protein product is CASSYTRRNE. The complete CDR3 sequence is CASSYTRRNEQFF. This chain links TRBV7-3 with TRBJ2-1; D may be TRBD2 (5 bases). The CDR3 extends 3 residues past the end of the read, so its final part is completed from the germline J gene. There are 13 residues in the CDR3. Deletions cut 4 bases from V and 7 bases from J, with 11 bases between. Germline assignment: CDR1 SGHTA and CDR2 FQGTGA.

A word on this clone: The read falls 3 residues short of the CDR3 end, and the missing part is taken from the germline J gene. V is TRBV7-8 and J is TRBJ1-2, with no clear D. Germline-derived CDR1 and CDR2 are SGHVS and FQNEAQ. The CDR3 runs 15 residues. V was trimmed by 5 bases and J by 0 bases, leaving 13 bases between them. The DNA read from the CDR3 is TGTGCCAGCAGCCCCAATCGAAGGGCTAACTATGGC. Residues: CASSPNRRANYG. The full CDR3 protein is CASSPNRRANYGYTF.

As to this clone: Read coverage stops 3 residues before the CDR3 terminus; the germline J gene supplies the remainder. V usage is TRBV10-3 and J usage is TRBJ2-7; 10 positions match TRBD2. Trimming removed 7 bases from V and 6 bases from J; junction bases left unmatched: 6. CDR3 size: 13 residues. Germline V lookup: CDR1 ENHRY, CDR2 SYGVKD. CDR3 sequence reads: CAITSGSQGEQYF. CDR3 DNA (partial): TGTGCCATCACTAGCGGGAGTCAGGGCGAG.

Note on this clone: Read data end 3 residues before the CDR3 end; the end is taken from the germline J gene. This rearrangement joins TRBV30 to TRBJ1-5; 7 bases match TRBD1. Germline CDR1 GTSNPN, CDR2 SVGIG (reference sequence). V lost 1 base, J lost 6 bases, and 6 bases stayed unmatched. The CDR3 consists of 14 residues. CDR3 in amino acids: CAWSGTGDGQPQHF. CDR3 DNA, as far as it was read: TGTGCCTGGAGTGGCACAGGGGATGGTCAGCCC.